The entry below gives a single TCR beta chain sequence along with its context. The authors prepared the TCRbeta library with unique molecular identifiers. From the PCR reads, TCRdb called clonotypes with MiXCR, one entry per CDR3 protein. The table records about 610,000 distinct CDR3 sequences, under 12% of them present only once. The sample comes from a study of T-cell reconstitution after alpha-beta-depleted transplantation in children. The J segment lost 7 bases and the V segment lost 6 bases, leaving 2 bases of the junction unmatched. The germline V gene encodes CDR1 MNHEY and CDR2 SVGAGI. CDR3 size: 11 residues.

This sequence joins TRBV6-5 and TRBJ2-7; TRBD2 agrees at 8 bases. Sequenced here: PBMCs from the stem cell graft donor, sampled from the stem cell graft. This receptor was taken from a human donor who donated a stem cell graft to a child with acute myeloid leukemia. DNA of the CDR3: TGTGCCAGCAGCGGGGGGGGAGAGCAGTACTTC. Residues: CASSGGGEQYF.